The 9 T cell receptor beta chains reported below all come from one sample, sequenced in a study of beta chain features in type 1 diabetes. Every bit of the isolated RNA underwent reverse transcription, so sequencing read expressed TCRB transcripts. Repertoires were generated with immunoSEQ multiplex PCR, while TCRdb's copy carries only in-frame clones and drops some. The sample shows under 350,000 clones, less than 30% of them seen only once. Antigens of these TCRs are unknown. Study-wide points: In all four CD4+ subsets, TCRB CDR3 length was significantly, moderately reduced in type 1 diabetes.

The sequencing sample was made of naive CD4+ T cells from blood. The receptors originated from a woman between 25 and 40 years old with type 1 diabetes.

The V and J genes are TRBV7-9 and TRBJ2-7; TRBD2 agrees at 7 bases. Germline CDR1 and CDR2: SEHNR and FQNEAQ (reference sequence). V dropped 9 bases and J dropped 1; count of bases not matched to a gene: 6. The CDR3 is 13 residues long. The CDR3 protein is CASNPGGSYEQYF. The CDR3 DNA reads TGTGCCAGTAACCCGGGAGGATCCTACGAGCAGTACTTC.

This clone was seen a few times. The chain recombines TRBV19 with TRBJ1-5, with D unresolved. V lost 2 bases and J lost 7, with 9 bases in between. The CDR3 is 13 amino acids. Germline V lookup: CDR1 LNHDA, CDR2 SQIVND (reference sequence). CDR3 nucleotides: TGTGCCAGTAGTATACAGGCCAGCCAGCCCCAGCATTTT. Protein sequence: CASSIQASQPQHF. The full variable domain, in which reference TRBV19 and TRBJ1-5 provide the parts outside the CDR3, is DGGITQSPKYLFRKEGQNVTLSCEQNLNHDAMYWYRQDPGQGLRLIYYSQIVNDFQKGDIAEGYSVSREKKESFPLTVTSAQKNPTAFYLCASSIQASQPQHFGDGTRLSIL.

V gene TRBV29-1 combines with J gene TRBJ2-3, with D perhaps TRBD2 (5 bases). This CDR3 is built from 11 residues. V lost 1 base and J lost 7, with 6 bases in between. From germline, CDR1 is SQVTM and CDR2 ANQGSEA. Here the CDR3 DNA reads TGCAGCGTTGAAGGGACTCATACGCAGTATTTT. The encoded protein is CSVEGTHTQYF.

V usage is TRBV9 and J usage is TRBJ2-3, with D tentatively TRBD2 (6 bases). Germline CDR1 is SGDLS and CDR2 is YYNGEE. This CDR3 has 18 amino acids. V was clipped by 4 bases and J by 0 bases, with 21 bases between them. The CDR3 bases are TGTGCCAGCAGCCCCCATCGTGGCGGGGAGGCTAGCACAGATACGCAGTATTTT. This codes for CASSPHRGGEASTDTQYF. Based on the CDR3 plus reference TRBV9 and TRBJ2-3, the full variable domain is DSGVTQTPKHLITATGQRVTLRCSPRSGDLSVYWYQQSLDQGLQFLIQYYNGEERAKGNILERFSAQQFPDLHSELNLSSLELGDSALYFCASSPHRGGEASTDTQYFGPGTRLTVL.

J is TRBJ1-4 and V is TRBV4-1; tentatively, D is TRBD1 (6 bases). The CDR3 spans 15 residues. The V end lost 3 bases, the J end lost 4 bases, and 12 bases lay between the germline ends. Germline assignment: CDR1 MGHRA and CDR2 YSYEKL. The CDR3 DNA reads TGCGCCAGCAGCCAGGAAGGACAGTTTAATGAAAAACTGTTTTTT. It codes for CASSQEGQFNEKLFF.

V usage is TRBV5-4 and J usage is TRBJ2-5, with 7 bases that match TRBD2. The trim removed 3 bases at V and 5 bases at J, leaving 4 bases unmatched. The CDR3 covers 13 residues. The V gene's germline CDR1 is SGHNT and CDR2 YYREEE (reference sequence). The CDR3 sequence: CASSWVTSETQYF. CDR3 nucleotides: TGTGCCAGCAGCTGGGTGACTAGCGAGACCCAGTACTTC.

This clone was picked up a small number of times. The genes are TRBV5-1 and TRBJ1-1; 7 bases match TRBD1. V lost 4 bases, J lost 0 bases, and 9 bases stayed unmatched. Germline V gene data show CDR1 as SGHRS and CDR2 as YFSETQ. CDR3 size: 16 residues. The CDR3 DNA sequence: TGCGCCAGCAGCGGCGCCGGGACAGTGATGAACACTGAAGCTTTCTTT. It is translated as CASSGAGTVMNTEAFF. Variable domain in full (rest from reference TRBV5-1 and TRBJ1-1): KAGVTQTPRYLIKTRGQQVTLSCSPISGHRSVSWYQQTPGQGLQFLFEYFSETQRNKGNFPGRFSGRQFSNSRSEMNVSTLELGDSALYLCASSGAGTVMNTEAFFGQGTRLTVV.

The rearrangement links TRBV18 to TRBJ1-1; 12 bases align to TRBD1. With V trimmed by 4 bases and J by 5 bases, 5 bases remained unmatched. The CDR3 has 15 residues. Germline V lookup: CDR1 KGHSH, CDR2 LQKENI. The CDR3 DNA reads as TGTGCCAGCTCACTGGGACAGGGGGCGAGAACTGAAGCTTTCTTT. Protein product: CASSLGQGARTEAFF.

The CDR3 region is CASSSGGRYEQFF. CDR3 coding DNA: TGTGCCAGCAGCTCAGGAGGGCGCTATGAGCAGTTCTTC. V gene TRBV4-2 combines with J gene TRBJ2-1; weak D call: TRBD2 (6 bases). Trimming took 5 bases from V and 8 from J, leaving 13 bases between them. Germline V CDR1 and CDR2: LGHNA, YNFKEQ. The CDR3 loop spans 13 amino acids.